These 2 T cell receptor beta chains were all obtained from the same sample, sequenced in a study of cytomegalovirus exposure and HLA in healthy donors. It was with 60 Vbeta and 13 Jbeta primers that the PCR ran. The method was immunoSEQ multiplex PCR; TCRdb's version includes in-frame clones alone and lacks a portion of them. Here the sample spans 160,000 or so clones, under 85% being singletons. The specimen sequenced was PBMCs. These receptors originate from a man aged 45 to 65 in good health and CMV-seropositive.

V usage is TRBV5-1 and J usage is TRBJ2-1; possible D gene TRBD2, 6 bases. Germline CDR1 is SGHRS and CDR2 is YFSETQ. V shed 1 base and J shed 1 base, with 12 bases lying between them. The CDR3 has 16 residues. CDR3: CASSLWSGPSYNEQFF. The CDR3 bases are TGCGCCAGCAGCTTGTGGAGCGGGCCTTCCTACAATGAGCAGTTCTTC.

The V and J genes are TRBV27 and TRBJ2-2, with TRBD2 identical over 7 bases. There are 17 residues in the CDR3. Per germline, CDR1 MNHEY and CDR2 SMNVEV (reference sequence). The junction had 12 bases not matched to a gene; V was cut back by 5 bases and J by 3 bases. The CDR3 sequence is CASSTPIAAGDTGELFF. In DNA form, the CDR3 reads TGTGCCAGCAGTACCCCAATTGCGGCGGGAGACACCGGGGAGCTGTTTTTT.